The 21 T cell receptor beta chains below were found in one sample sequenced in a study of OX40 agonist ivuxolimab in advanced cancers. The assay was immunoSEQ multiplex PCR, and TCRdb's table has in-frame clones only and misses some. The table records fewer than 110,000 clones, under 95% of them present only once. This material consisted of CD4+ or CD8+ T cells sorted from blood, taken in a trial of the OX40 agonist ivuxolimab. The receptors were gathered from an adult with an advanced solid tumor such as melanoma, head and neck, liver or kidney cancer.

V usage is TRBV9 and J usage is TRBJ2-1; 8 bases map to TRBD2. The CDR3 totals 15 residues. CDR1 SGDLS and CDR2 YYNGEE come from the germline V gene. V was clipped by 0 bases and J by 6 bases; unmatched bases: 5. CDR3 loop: CASSVGSGSVNEQFF. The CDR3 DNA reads TGTGCCAGCAGCGTAGGAAGCGGGAGTGTCAATGAGCAGTTCTTC.

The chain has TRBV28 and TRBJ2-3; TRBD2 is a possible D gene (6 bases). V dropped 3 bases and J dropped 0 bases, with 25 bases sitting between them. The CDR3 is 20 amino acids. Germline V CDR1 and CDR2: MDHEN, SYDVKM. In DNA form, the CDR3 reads TGTGCCAGCAGTTTCCCTCTTGTAGCGGTGGGGGAAACTAGCACAGATACGCAGTATTTT. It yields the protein CASSFPLVAVGETSTDTQYF.

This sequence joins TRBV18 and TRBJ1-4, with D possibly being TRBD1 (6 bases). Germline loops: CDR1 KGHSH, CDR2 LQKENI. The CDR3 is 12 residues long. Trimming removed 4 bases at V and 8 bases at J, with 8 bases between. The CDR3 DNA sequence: TGTGCCAGCTCACTCACAGGGGAAAAACTGTTTTTT. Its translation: CASSLTGEKLFF. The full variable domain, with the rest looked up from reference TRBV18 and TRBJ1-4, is NAGVMQNPRHLVRRRGQEARLRCSPMKGHSHVYWYRQLPEEGLKFMVYLQKENIIDESGMPKERFSAEFPKEGPSILRIQQVVRGDSAAYFCASSLTGEKLFFGSGTQLSVL.

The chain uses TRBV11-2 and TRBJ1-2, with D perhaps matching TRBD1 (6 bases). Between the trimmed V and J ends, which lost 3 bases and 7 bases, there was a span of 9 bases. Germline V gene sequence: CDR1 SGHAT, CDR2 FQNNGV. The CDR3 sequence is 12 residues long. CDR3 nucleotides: TGTGCCAGCAGCTTCGACAGGCGTGGCTACACCTTC. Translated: CASSFDRRGYTF.

The CDR3 region has the DNA TGTGCCAGCAGTTTTGGGGGGGCTGGGAACACTGAAGCTTTCTTT. Translated: CASSFGGAGNTEAFF. The V gene is TRBV28, the J gene TRBJ1-1, with D possibly being TRBD1 (6 bases). The CDR3 spans 15 residues. Germline-derived CDR1 and CDR2 are MDHEN and SYDVKM. Between the trimmed V and J ends, which lost 3 bases and 1 base, there was a span of 12 bases.

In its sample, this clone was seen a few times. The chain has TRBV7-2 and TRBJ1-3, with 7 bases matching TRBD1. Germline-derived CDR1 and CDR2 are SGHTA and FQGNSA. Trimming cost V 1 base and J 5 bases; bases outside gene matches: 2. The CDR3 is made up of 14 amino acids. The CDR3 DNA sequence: TGTGCCAGCAGCTTAGAGGGACAGAGAAACACCATATATTTT. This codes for CASSLEGQRNTIYF.

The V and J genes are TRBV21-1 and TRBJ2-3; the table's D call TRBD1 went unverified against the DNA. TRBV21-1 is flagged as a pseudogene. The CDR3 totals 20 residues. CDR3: CASSKAKSPGQGSSTDTQYF. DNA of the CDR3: TGTGCCAGCAGCAAAGCGAAATCACCAGGGCAGGGGAGCTCCACAGATACGCAGTATTTT.

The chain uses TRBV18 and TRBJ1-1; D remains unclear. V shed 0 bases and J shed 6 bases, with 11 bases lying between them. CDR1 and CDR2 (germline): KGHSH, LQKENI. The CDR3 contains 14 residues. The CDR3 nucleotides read TGTGCCAGCTCACCACCAGGGAGGGATGCTGAAGCTTTCTTT. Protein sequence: CASSPPGRDAEAFF.

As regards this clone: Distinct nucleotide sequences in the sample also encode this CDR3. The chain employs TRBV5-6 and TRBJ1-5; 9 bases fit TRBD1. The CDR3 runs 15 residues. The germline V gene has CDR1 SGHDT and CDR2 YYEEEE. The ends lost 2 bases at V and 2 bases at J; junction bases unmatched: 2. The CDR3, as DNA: TGTGCCAGCAGCTTACGGACAGGGGGCAATCAGCCCCAGCATTTT. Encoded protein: CASSLRTGGNQPQHF.

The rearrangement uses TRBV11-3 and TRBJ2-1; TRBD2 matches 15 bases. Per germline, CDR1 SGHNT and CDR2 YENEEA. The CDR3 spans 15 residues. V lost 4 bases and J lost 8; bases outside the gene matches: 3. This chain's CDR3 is CASSWGLAGGDEQFF. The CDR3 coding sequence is TGTGCCAGCAGCTGGGGACTAGCGGGAGGAGATGAGCAGTTCTTC.

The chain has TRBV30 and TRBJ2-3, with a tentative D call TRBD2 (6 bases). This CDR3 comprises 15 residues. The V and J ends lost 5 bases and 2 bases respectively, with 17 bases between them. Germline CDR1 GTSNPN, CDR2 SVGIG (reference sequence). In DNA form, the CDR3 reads TGTGCCTGGGGGGCGGGACCTGCACACACAGATACGCAGTATTTT. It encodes CAWGAGPAHTDTQYF.

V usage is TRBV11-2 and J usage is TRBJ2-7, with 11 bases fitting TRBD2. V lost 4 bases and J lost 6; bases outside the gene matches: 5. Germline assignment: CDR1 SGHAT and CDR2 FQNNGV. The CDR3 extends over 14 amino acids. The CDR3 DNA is TGTGCCAGCAGCTCGTTAGCGGGAGGGCTCGAGCAGTACTTC. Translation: CASSSLAGGLEQYF.

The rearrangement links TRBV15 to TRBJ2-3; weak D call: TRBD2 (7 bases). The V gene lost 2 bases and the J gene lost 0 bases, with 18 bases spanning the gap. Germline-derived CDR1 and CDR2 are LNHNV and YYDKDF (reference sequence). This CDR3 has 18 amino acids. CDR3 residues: CATSRSPGGGTSTDTQYF. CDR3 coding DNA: TGTGCCACCAGCAGATCCCCGGGGGGCGGGACTAGCACAGATACGCAGTATTTT.

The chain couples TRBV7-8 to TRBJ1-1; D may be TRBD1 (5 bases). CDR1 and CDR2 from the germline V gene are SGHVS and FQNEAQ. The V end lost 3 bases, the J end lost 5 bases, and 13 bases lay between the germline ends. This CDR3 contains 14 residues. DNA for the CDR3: TGTGCCAGCAGCTTCTCGGGGCTGGGGACTGAAGCTTTCTTT. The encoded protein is CASSFSGLGTEAFF. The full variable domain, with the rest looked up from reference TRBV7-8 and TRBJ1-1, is GAGVSQSPRYKVAKRGQDVALRCDPISGHVSLFWYQQALGQGPEFLTYFQNEAQLDKSGLPSDRFFAERPEGSVSTLKIQRTQQEDSAVYLCASSFSGLGTEAFFGQGTRLTVV.

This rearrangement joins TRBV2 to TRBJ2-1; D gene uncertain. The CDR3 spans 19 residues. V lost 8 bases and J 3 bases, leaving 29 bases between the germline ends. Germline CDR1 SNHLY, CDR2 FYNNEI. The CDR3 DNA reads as TGTGCCAGCGAGGACCCATCTATGTCTGCGGATCTAGGCTACAATGAGCAGTTCTTC. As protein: CASEDPSMSADLGYNEQFF. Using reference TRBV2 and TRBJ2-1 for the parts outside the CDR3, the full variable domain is EPEVTQTPSHQVTQMGQEVILRCVPISNHLYFYWYRQILGQKVEFLVSFYNNEISEKSEIFDDQFSVERPDGSNFTLKIRSTKLEDSAMYFCASEDPSMSADLGYNEQFFGPGTRLTVL.

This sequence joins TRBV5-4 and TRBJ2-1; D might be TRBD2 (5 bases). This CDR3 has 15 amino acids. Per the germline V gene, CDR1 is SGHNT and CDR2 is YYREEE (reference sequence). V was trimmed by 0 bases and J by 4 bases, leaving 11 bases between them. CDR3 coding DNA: TGTGCCAGCAGCTTGGACGGGAAAAGTTACAATGAGCAGTTCTTC. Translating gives CASSLDGKSYNEQFF.

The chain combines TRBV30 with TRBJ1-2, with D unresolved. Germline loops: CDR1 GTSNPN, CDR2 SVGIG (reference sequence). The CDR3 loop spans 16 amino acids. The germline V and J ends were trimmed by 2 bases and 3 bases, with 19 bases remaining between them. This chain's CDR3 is CAWSSILRRKDYGYTF. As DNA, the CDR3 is TGTGCCTGGAGTTCAATCCTCCGACGGAAAGACTATGGCTACACCTTC.

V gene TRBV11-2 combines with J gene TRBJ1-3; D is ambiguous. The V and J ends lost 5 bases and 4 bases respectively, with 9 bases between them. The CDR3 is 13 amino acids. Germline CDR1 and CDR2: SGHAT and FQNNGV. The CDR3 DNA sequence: TGTGCCAGCAGCCCCCTTCCCGGAAACACCATATATTTT. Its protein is CASSPLPGNTIYF.

Written as DNA, the CDR3 is TGCGCCAGCAGTCCGGGCGCAACTAATGAAAAACTGTTTTTT. This codes for CASSPGATNEKLFF. The V and J genes are TRBV5-1 and TRBJ1-4; D gene uncertain. This CDR3 is 14 amino acids long. V lost 5 bases and J 0 bases, leaving 8 bases between the germline ends. Germline values: CDR1 SGHRS, CDR2 YFSETQ.

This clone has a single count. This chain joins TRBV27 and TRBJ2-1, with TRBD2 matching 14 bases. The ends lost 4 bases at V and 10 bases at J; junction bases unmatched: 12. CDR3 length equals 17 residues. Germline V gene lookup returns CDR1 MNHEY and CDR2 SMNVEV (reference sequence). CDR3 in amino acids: CASSSSLTSGGGREQFF. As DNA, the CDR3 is TGTGCCAGCAGTTCCTCTTTGACTAGCGGGGGGGGTCGGGAGCAGTTCTTC.

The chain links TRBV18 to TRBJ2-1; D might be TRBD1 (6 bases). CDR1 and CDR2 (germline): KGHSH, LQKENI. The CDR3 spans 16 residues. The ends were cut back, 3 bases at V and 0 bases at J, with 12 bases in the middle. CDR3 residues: CASSPRTEPSYNEQFF. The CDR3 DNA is TGTGCCAGCTCACCGCGGACAGAACCCTCCTACAATGAGCAGTTCTTC.